This T cell receptor beta chain was identified during a study of shared clonotypes between healthy human individuals. CDR3 length equals 20 residues. Germline CDR1 is SNHLY and CDR2 is FYNNEI. Trimming at V came to 2 bases and at J to 5 bases, leaving 17 bases not matched to a gene. Sequencing used immunoSEQ multiplex PCR; TCRdb keeps in-frame clones, though not all of them. The sample consists of fewer than 1.8 million clones, about 98.5% of them appearing once. Input material: naive CD4+ T cells sorted from blood. The subset is: CD45RA+ positively selected. The TCR originated in a man aged 25 to 45 in good health. The rearrangement joins TRBV2 to TRBJ2-3, with 12 bases fitting TRBD1. CDR3 nucleotides: TGTGCCAGCAGTGAACGGTTCCTCACCGGGACAGGGGGCCTTGGAGATACGCAGTATTTT. Its translation: CASSERFLTGTGGLGDTQYF.